This T cell receptor (beta chain) comes out of a study of T cell repertoires in cytomegalovirus infection. This CDR3 contains 15 residues. Germline V gene lookup returns CDR1 SGHAT and CDR2 FQNNGV. Unmatched junction bases numbered 10, after V lost 8 bases and J lost 3 bases. TCRdb recomputed calls from the reads with MiXCR, one row per CDR3 protein. Here the sample spans approximately 280,000 distinct CDR3 sequences, about 20% being singletons. This clonotype was detected many times. As yet, its antigen is unknown. The V and J genes are TRBV11-2 and TRBJ2-3, with TRBD1 identical over 8 bases. Sample: cultured PBMCs, taken from culture after CMV antigen stimulation. The TCR comes from a human donor in good health (CMV status not recorded). Some clones in this sample may be carry-over from other donors' samples. As DNA, the CDR3 is TGTGCCAGCGGGAAACGGACAGGGCTTACAGATACGCAGTATTTT. Protein: CASGKRTGLTDTQYF.